The 14 T cell receptor beta chains below all came from one sample that was sequenced in a study of cytomegalovirus exposure and HLA in healthy donors. The PCR had 60 Vbeta and 13 Jbeta primers. Generated by immunoSEQ multiplex PCR, the TCRdb table keeps only in-frame clones and is missing some. The sample gives about 180,000 clones, 84% of which show up once; approximately 1.2% is in the top ten. Sequencing input: PBMCs. The source of these receptors is a girl aged 2 to 10 in good health and CMV-seropositive.

The chain joins TRBV5-1 to TRBJ2-5; maybe TRBD2 (6 bases). Gene TRBJ2-7 matches the end of the DNA better, so the J call may be wrong. The CDR3 totals 13 residues. The germline V gene has CDR1 SGHRS and CDR2 YFSETQ. The CDR3 DNA reads TGCGCCAGCAGCTTGGGGGGAGGAGTCGAGCAGTACTTC. It specifies CASSLGGGVEQYF.

V is TRBV29-1 and J is TRBJ1-2, with 8 bases aligning to TRBD1. The CDR3 covers 14 residues. V was clipped by 4 bases and J by 7 bases; unmatched bases: 11. The germline gives CDR1 SQVTM, CDR2 ANQGSEA. The DNA for the CDR3 is TGCAGCGTTGTCTTTTCGCAGGGGGCGGGTGGCTACACCTTC. Protein product: CSVVFSQGAGGYTF. The variable domain in full, completed from reference TRBV29-1 and TRBJ1-2, reads SAVISQKPSRDICQRGTSLTIQCQVDSQVTMMFWYRQQPGQSLTLIATANQGSEATYESGFVIDKFPISRPNLTFSTLTVSNMSPEDSSIYLCSVVFSQGAGGYTFGSGTRLTVV.

The chain carries TRBV25-1 and TRBJ2-3; 9 nucleotides line up with TRBD2. Losses at the gene ends were 8 bases for V and 3 bases for J; bases not matched to a gene: 9. The CDR3 has 15 amino acids. Germline-derived CDR1 and CDR2 are MGHDK and SYGVNS. The CDR3 is CASDSGRSRTDTQYF. The CDR3 bases are TGTGCCAGCGATAGCGGGAGATCTAGAACAGATACGCAGTATTTT.

This chain joins TRBV5-4 and TRBJ2-7, with D possibly being TRBD2 (7 bases). The CDR3 runs 16 residues. Germline lookup yields CDR1 SGHNT and CDR2 YYREEE (reference sequence). Trimming removed 4 bases from V and 4 bases from J, with 21 bases in between. CDR3 region: CASSAPLAEGGYEQYF. The CDR3 coding sequence is TGTGCCAGCAGCGCACCCCTAGCGGAGGGGGGTTACGAGCAGTACTTC.

This rearrangement joins TRBV18 to TRBJ1-2; D possibly corresponds to TRBD1 (5 bases). V was trimmed by 2 bases and J by 4 bases, leaving 8 bases between them. In germline, CDR1 is KGHSH, CDR2 LQKENI. The CDR3 has 13 amino acids. For the CDR3, the DNA is TGTGCCAGCTCACCAGGGGCCCCCTATGGCTACACCTTC. This sequence encodes CASSPGAPYGYTF. The full variable domain, completed using reference TRBV18 and TRBJ1-2, is NAGVMQNPRHLVRRRGQEARLRCSPMKGHSHVYWYRQLPEEGLKFMVYLQKENIIDESGMPKERFSAEFPKEGPSILRIQQVVRGDSAAYFCASSPGAPYGYTFGSGTRLTVV.

This chain connects TRBV28 to TRBJ1-2, with a weak D call TRBD1 (6 bases). The length of the CDR3 is 13 residues. Per the germline V gene, CDR1 is MDHEN and CDR2 is SYDVKM. Trimming took off 1 base at V and 7 bases at J, with 10 bases between the two ends. This CDR3 is CASSLLGAGGYTF. The CDR3, as DNA: TGTGCCAGCAGTTTATTGGGGGCCGGTGGCTACACCTTC.

The J gene is TRBJ2-7, the V gene TRBV5-6; no firm D call. Germline loops: CDR1 SGHDT, CDR2 YYEEEE. Trimming pared 2 bases from V and 6 bases from J, leaving 12 bases between. This CDR3 contains 13 residues. CDR3 bases: TGTGCCAGCAGCTTCAGGATCCCTGCCGAGCAGTACTTC. Its protein product is CASSFRIPAEQYF.

The chain combines TRBV25-1 with TRBJ1-2; possibly TRBD1 for D (6 bases). Trimming stripped 8 bases from V and 4 bases from J, with 14 bases between. CDR3 length equals 13 residues. In germline, CDR1 is MGHDK, CDR2 SYGVNS. CDR3 protein: CASGAQGSYGYTF. The CDR3 DNA reads TGTGCCAGCGGGGCCCAGGGGTCCTATGGCTACACCTTC.

The genes are TRBV5-1 and TRBJ2-3; maybe TRBD1 (6 bases). Germline-derived CDR1 and CDR2 are SGHRS and YFSETQ. V shed 4 bases and J shed 4 bases, with 13 bases lying between them. The CDR3 totals 14 residues. The CDR3 reads CASSQQGWADTQYF. CDR3 coding DNA: TGCGCCAGCAGCCAACAGGGTTGGGCAGATACGCAGTATTTT.

The rearrangement joins TRBV30 to TRBJ2-5; maybe TRBD2 (5 bases). The CDR3 extends over 12 amino acids. V lost 4 bases to trimming and J lost 5 bases, with 11 bases between them. Germline V gene sequence: CDR1 GTSNPN, CDR2 SVGIG (reference sequence). Written as DNA, the CDR3 is TGTGCCTGGAAGAACCCGGGGGAGACCCAGTACTTC. It specifies CAWKNPGETQYF.

This rearrangement joins TRBV9 to TRBJ2-1; 9 nucleotides line up with TRBD1. This CDR3 has 16 amino acids. Trimming cost V 3 bases and J 5 bases; bases outside gene matches: 9. The V gene's germline CDR1 is SGDLS and CDR2 YYNGEE. DNA of the CDR3: TGTGCCAGCAGCGAGGCGGGACAGGGCTCACACAATGAGCAGTTCTTC. It yields the protein CASSEAGQGSHNEQFF.

The chain links TRBV30 to TRBJ1-5; D gene uncertain. Trimming shortened V by 0 bases and J by 9 bases, and 6 bases separated the two germline ends. This CDR3 has 11 amino acids. Germline CDR1 and CDR2: GTSNPN and SVGIG (reference sequence). As DNA, the CDR3 is TGTGCCTGGAGTGTTGGCGGGCCCCAGCATTTT. Translating it yields CAWSVGGPQHF.

The chain is built from TRBV27 and TRBJ2-1; D perhaps matches TRBD2 (5 bases). In germline, CDR1 is MNHEY, CDR2 SMNVEV (reference sequence). V dropped 6 bases and J dropped 5 bases, with 14 bases sitting between them. The CDR3 has 14 amino acids. This CDR3 reads CASSLTSGNNEQFF. DNA for the CDR3: TGTGCCAGCAGCCTAACAAGCGGTAACAATGAGCAGTTCTTC.

The sample holds a few counts of this clone. The CDR3 is CASSYDRLNQPQHF. Written as DNA, the CDR3 is TGTGCCAGCAGTTACGACAGACTCAATCAGCCCCAGCATTTT. This chain links TRBV2 with TRBJ1-5; possible D gene TRBD1, 5 bases. Trimming shortened V by 5 bases and J by 3 bases, and 11 bases separated the two germline ends. The CDR3 is 14 residues long. The germline V gene has CDR1 SNHLY and CDR2 FYNNEI.